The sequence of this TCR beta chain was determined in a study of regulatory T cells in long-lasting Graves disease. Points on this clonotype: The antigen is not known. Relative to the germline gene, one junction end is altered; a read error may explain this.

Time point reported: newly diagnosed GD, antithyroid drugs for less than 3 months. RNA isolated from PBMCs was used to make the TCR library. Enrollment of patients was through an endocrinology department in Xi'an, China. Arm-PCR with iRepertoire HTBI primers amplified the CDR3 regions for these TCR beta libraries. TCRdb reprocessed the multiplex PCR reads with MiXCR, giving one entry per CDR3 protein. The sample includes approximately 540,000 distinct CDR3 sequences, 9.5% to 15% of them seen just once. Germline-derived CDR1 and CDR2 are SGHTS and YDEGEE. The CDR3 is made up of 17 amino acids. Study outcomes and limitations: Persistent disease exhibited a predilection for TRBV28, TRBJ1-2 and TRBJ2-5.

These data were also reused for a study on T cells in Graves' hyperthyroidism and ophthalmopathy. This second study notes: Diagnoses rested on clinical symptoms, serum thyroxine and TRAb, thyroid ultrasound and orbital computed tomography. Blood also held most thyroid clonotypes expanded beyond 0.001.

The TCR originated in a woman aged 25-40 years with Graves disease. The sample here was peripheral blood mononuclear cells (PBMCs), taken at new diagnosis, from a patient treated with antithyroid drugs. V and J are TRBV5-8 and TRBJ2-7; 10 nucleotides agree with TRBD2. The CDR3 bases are TGTGCCAGCAGTTTGGGCAGCGGGAGGGCCGGCGGCTACGAGCAGTACTTC. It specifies CASSLGSGRAGGYEQYF.